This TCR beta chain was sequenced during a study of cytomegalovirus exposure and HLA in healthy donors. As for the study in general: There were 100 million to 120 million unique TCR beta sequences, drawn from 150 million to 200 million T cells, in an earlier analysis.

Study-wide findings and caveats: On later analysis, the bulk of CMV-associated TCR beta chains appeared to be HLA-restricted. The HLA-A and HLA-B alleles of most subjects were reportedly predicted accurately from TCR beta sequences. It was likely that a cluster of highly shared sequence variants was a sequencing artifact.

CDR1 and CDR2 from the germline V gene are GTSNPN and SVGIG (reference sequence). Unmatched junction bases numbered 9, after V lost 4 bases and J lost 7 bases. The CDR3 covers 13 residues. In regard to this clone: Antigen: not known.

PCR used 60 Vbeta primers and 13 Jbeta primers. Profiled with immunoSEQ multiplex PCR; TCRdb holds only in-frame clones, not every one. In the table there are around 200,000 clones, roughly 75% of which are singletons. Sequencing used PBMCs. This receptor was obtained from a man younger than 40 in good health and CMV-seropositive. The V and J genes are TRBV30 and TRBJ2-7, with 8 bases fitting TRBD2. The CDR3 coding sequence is TGTGCCTGGAATACCGGGACTAGGGGTGAGCAGTACTTC. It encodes CAWNTGTRGEQYF.